These 24 T cell receptor beta chains were sequenced from one sample in a study of CD8+ T cells in alopecia areata. Extracted from the samples, RNA was reverse transcribed into cDNA to serve as the sequencing template. The assay was immunoSEQ multiplex PCR, and TCRdb's table has in-frame clones only and misses some. The record shows roughly 120,000 clones for this sample, with no singletons present. Source material: lesional skin. These receptors were obtained from a C3H/HeJ mouse with alopecia areata. Mice of this strain are of MHC haplotype H2-k.

This clone was picked up many times. Gene and germline names: mouse. From the germline J gene comes the end of the CDR3, since the read stops 4 residues before it. This rearrangement joins TRBV13-3 to TRBJ2-4, with D perhaps TRBD2 (5 bases). This CDR3 contains 15 residues. CDR1 is NNHDY, CDR2 SYVADS, per germline. The germline V and J ends were trimmed by 1 base and 0 bases, with 9 bases remaining between them. CDR3 region: CASSDSGLSQNTLYF. CDR3 bases read: TGTGCCAGCAGTGATTCTGGGCTTAGTCAAAAC.

For this clone: Germline and genes: mouse. The CDR3 extends 4 residues past the end of the read, so its final part is completed from the germline J gene. The chain recombines TRBV12-1 with TRBJ2-1; 10 positions agree with TRBD1. J was trimmed by 1 base and V by 3 bases; bases with no gene match: 2. CDR1 and CDR2 (germline): SGHSN, HYEKVE. The CDR3 runs to 15 residues. The CDR3 spells CASSMGQGNYAEQFF. Incomplete CDR3 DNA: TGTGCCAGCTCTATGGGACAGGGGAACTATGCT.

This clone was seen only a few times. These gene names are mouse names. The sequenced fragment ends 4 residues before the CDR3 boundary, so the rest is inferred from the germline J gene. This chain links TRBV19 with TRBJ2-7, with 8 bases matching TRBD1. Germline loops: CDR1 FNHDT, CDR2 SITEND (reference sequence). This CDR3 is 14 amino acids long. The CDR3 bases that were read are TGTGCCAGCAGGGCCGAGACAGGGGTGGAT. Its translation: CASRAETGVD. The complete CDR3 sequence is CASRAETGVDEQYF.

In the case of this clone: The germline and genes are mouse ones. The CDR3 goes on 4 residues after the read ends, and that part is filled in from the germline J gene. V gene TRBV1 combines with J gene TRBJ1-1, with TRBD1 identical over 7 bases. Germline trimming cut 0 bases from V and 2 bases from J; bases unmatched to any gene: 3. The CDR3 runs 15 residues. Per the germline V gene, CDR1 is NSQYPW and CDR2 is LRSPGD (reference sequence). The CDR3 is CTCSAEGTVNTEVFF. The part of the CDR3 DNA that was read is TGCACCTGCAGTGCAGAGGGGACAGTCAACACA.

This clone appeared a few times. TCRdb gives a protein that differs at residue 11 from what the DNA encodes, so the protein here is translated from the DNA. Genes and germline are mouse. The read terminates 3 residues ahead of where the CDR3 ends, so the germline J gene completes it. The genes are TRBV20 and TRBJ1-6; tentative D call: TRBD1 (5 bases). TRBJ1-6 is annotated as an ORF whose role is uncertain. V lost 0 bases to trimming and J lost 5 bases, with 8 bases between them. This CDR3 region has 14 residues. Per the germline V gene, CDR1 is GFQATS and CDR2 is STVNSAI. CDR3 protein: CGARERTNNSPLYF. Partial CDR3 DNA: TGTGGTGCTAGGGAGAGGACAAATAATTCGCCC.

The table lists this clone with a few counts. The germline and genes are mouse ones. The CDR3 extends 4 residues past the end of the read, so its final part is completed from the germline J gene. The chain combines TRBV5 with TRBJ2-2; 11 bases are shared with TRBD2. Germline V gives CDR1 LGHNA, CDR2 YNLKQL (reference sequence). The CDR3 totals 16 residues. The ends lost 4 bases at V and 1 base at J; junction bases unmatched: 2. CDR3 region: CASSPGTGGNTGQLYF. Incomplete CDR3 DNA: TGTGCCAGCAGCCCCGGGACTGGGGGAAACACCGGG.

A remark on this clone: Gene names follow the mouse nomenclature. Read coverage stops 4 residues before the CDR3 terminus; the germline J gene supplies the remainder. The V call is TRBV13-3, the J call TRBJ1-1; weak D call: TRBD1 (6 bases). Germline V lookup: CDR1 NNHDY, CDR2 SYVADS. The V gene lost 5 bases and the J gene lost 3 bases, with 11 bases spanning the gap. The CDR3 totals 13 residues. The DNA read from the CDR3 is TGTGCCAGCAGGCAGGGGAGATACACA. Translation gives CASRQGRYT. The complete CDR3 protein is CASRQGRYTEVFF.

This clone was observed at least ten times. Germline and genes: mouse. From the germline J gene comes the end of the CDR3, since the read stops 4 residues before it. This chain connects TRBV13-3 to TRBJ2-7, with a weak D call TRBD2 (6 bases). The length of the CDR3 is 13 residues. Germline V CDR1 and CDR2: NNHDY, SYVADS. V dropped 4 bases and J dropped 1 base, with 9 bases sitting between them. CDR3 bases read: TGTGCCAGCAGTTCCGGACTGTCCTAT. Translation gives CASSSGLSY. The complete CDR3 protein is CASSSGLSYEQYF.

This clone was detected a few times. The gene symbols are mouse symbols. Read data end 4 residues before the CDR3 end; the end is taken from the germline J gene. J is TRBJ2-3 and V is TRBV19; tentatively, D is TRBD2 (7 bases). The CDR3 runs 16 residues. Germline lookup yields CDR1 FNHDT and CDR2 SITEND (reference sequence). The V and J ends lost 3 bases and 0 bases respectively, with 14 bases between them. This CDR3 reads CASSKFRGASAETLYF. CDR3 DNA (partial): TGTGCCAGCAGTAAGTTCCGGGGGGCTAGTGCAGAA.

This clone was detected a few times. Germline and genes here are mouse. The read gets to within 4 residues of the CDR3 end, and the germline J gene fills in the rest. The rearrangement uses TRBV14 and TRBJ2-7; 9 nucleotides agree with TRBD1. V trimming: 5 bases; J trimming: 0 bases; junction bases outside the gene matches: 6. CDR3 length: 15 amino acids. Germline V gives CDR1 SGHDT, CDR2 FRDEAV. The sequenced CDR3 bases are TGTGCCAGCAGCACCGGGACAGGGAGCTCCTAT. Translated, it gives CASSTGTGSSY. The full CDR3 sequence reads CASSTGTGSSYEQYF.

A word on this clone: Germline and genes here are mouse. The CDR3 extends 4 residues past the end of the read, so its final part is completed from the germline J gene. The chain links TRBV19 to TRBJ1-2, with 12 bases fitting TRBD1. This CDR3 region has 15 residues. The germline CDR1 and CDR2 sequences are FNHDT and SITEND (reference sequence). CDR3 bases read: TGTGCCAGCAGTATAGCTGGGGACAGGGGGCGC. Translated, it gives CASSIAGDRGR. The whole CDR3 reads CASSIAGDRGRDYTF. The whole variable domain, filled in from reference TRBV19 and TRBJ1-2, reads GGIITQTPKFLIGQEGQKLTLKCQQNFNHDTMYWYRQDSGKGLRLIYYSITENDLQKGDLSEGYDASREKKSSFSLTVTSAQKNEMAVFLCASSIAGDRGRDYTFGSGTRLLVI.

For this clone: Germline and genes here are mouse. From the germline J gene comes the end of the CDR3, since the read stops 4 residues before it. The gene calls are TRBV1 and TRBJ2-2; a weak D match, TRBD2 (5 bases). The CDR3 contains 16 residues. CDR1 NSQYPW and CDR2 LRSPGD come from the germline V gene (reference sequence). The V and J ends lost 1 base and 1 base respectively, with 10 bases between them. The CDR3 region is CTCSAGSGRNTGQLYF. The sequenced part of the CDR3 DNA is TGCACCTGCAGTGCAGGGTCTGGGCGAAACACCGGG.

This clone was picked up many times. The gene names here belong to mouse. The read gets to within 4 residues of the CDR3 end, and the germline J gene fills in the rest. The chain couples TRBV13-3 to TRBJ2-7; 9 bases align to TRBD2. V was pared by 4 bases and J by 0 bases, with 8 bases of the junction left unmatched. The germline V gene encodes CDR1 NNHDY and CDR2 SYVADS. CDR3 length: 16 residues. The CDR3 DNA, read in part, is TGTGCCAGCAGTCCCTTGACTGGGGGAAGCTCCTAT. Translation: CASSPLTGGSSY. The full CDR3 protein reads CASSPLTGGSSYEQYF.

With regard to this clone: The germline and genes are mouse ones. The read is 4 residues too short to cover the CDR3 end, so that end is filled in from the germline J gene. The chain uses TRBV13-3 and TRBJ2-3, with no clear D. Trimming stripped 2 bases from V and 0 bases from J, with 10 bases between. The CDR3 is 15 residues long. Germline assignment: CDR1 NNHDY and CDR2 SYVADS. CDR3 sequence reads: CASSEVRPSAETLYF. The CDR3 DNA, read in part, is TGTGCCAGCAGTGAGGTCAGGCCTAGTGCAGAA.

Notes on this clone: Gene names and germline refer to mouse. The read ends 4 residues shy of where the CDR3 ends; the end is completed using the germline J gene. The rearrangement joins TRBV31 to TRBJ1-1, with D perhaps TRBD1 (6 bases). The CDR3 extends over 13 amino acids. Germline V gene sequence: CDR1 GKSSPN, CDR2 SITVG. CDR3 bases read: TGTGCCTGGAGTCTAGGGGGGCGGACA. Translated, it gives CAWSLGGRT. The entire CDR3 is CAWSLGGRTEVFF.

This clone has more than one count but fewer than ten. Each gene name is a mouse one. The CDR3 extends 4 residues past the end of the read, so its final part is completed from the germline J gene. This rearrangement joins TRBV13-2 to TRBJ2-1; 8 bases line up with TRBD1. The V gene end was trimmed by 2 bases and the J gene end by 2 bases; junction bases not matched to a gene: 3. Per the germline V gene, CDR1 is NNHNN and CDR2 is SYGAGS (reference sequence). This CDR3 is built from 15 residues. The sequenced CDR3 bases are TGTGCCAGCGGTGAGGACAGGGTGGACTATGCT. Its protein is CASGEDRVDYA. The CDR3 in full is CASGEDRVDYAEQFF.

A note on this clone: The listed genes are named as in mouse. The sequence runs out 4 residues before the end of the CDR3; the remainder is reconstructed from the germline J gene. The rearrangement uses TRBV16 and TRBJ2-7; 13 bases are shared with TRBD2. This CDR3 is 15 amino acids long. Germline V gene data show CDR1 as SGHSA and CDR2 as FRNQAP. Incomplete CDR3 DNA: TGTGCAAGCAGCTCCGGACTGGGGGGGCCGTAT. Amino acids: CASSSGLGGPY. The entire CDR3 reads CASSSGLGGPYEQYF.

Details on this clone: The germline and genes are mouse ones. Read data end 4 residues before the CDR3 end; the end is taken from the germline J gene. V gene TRBV13-1 combines with J gene TRBJ2-1; 7 nucleotides match TRBD1. The CDR3 runs 14 residues. Germline lookup yields CDR1 NSHNY and CDR2 SYGAGN. Unmatched junction bases numbered 6, after V lost 4 bases and J lost 5 bases. CDR3 sequence: CASSHRQGDAEQFF. CDR3 DNA, as far as it was read: TGTGCCAGCAGTCATCGACAGGGAGATGCT.

In regard to this clone: The gene names given are mouse names. The DNA ends 4 residues before the CDR3 does, and the rest of the CDR3 is filled in from the germline J gene. The gene calls are TRBV13-3 and TRBJ2-1; TRBD2 matches at 9 bases. Germline CDR1 reads NNHDY; CDR2 reads SYVADS. This CDR3 region has 15 residues. The sequenced part of the CDR3 DNA is TGTGCCAGCAGTGATAGCTGGGGGGGTGGGGCT. It is translated as CASSDSWGGGA. The CDR3 in full is CASSDSWGGGAEQFF.

The sample holds a few counts of this clone. Genes and germline come from the mouse. With the read ending 4 residues before the CDR3 end, the germline J gene is used to fill in that end. V gene TRBV13-2 combines with J gene TRBJ2-1; tentatively, D is TRBD1 (5 bases). The V and J ends lost 5 bases and 0 bases respectively, with 6 bases between them. CDR1 is NNHNN, CDR2 SYGAGS, per germline (reference sequence). This CDR3 contains 13 residues. CDR3 bases read: TGTGCCAGCGGACAGGATAACTATGCT. It codes for CASGQDNYA. In full, the CDR3 reads CASGQDNYAEQFF.

This clone has only a few counts. The listed genes are named as in mouse. The missing CDR3 end, 4 residues past where the read stops, is filled in from the germline J gene. The chain recombines TRBV19 with TRBJ2-5, with 7 bases fitting TRBD1. The J segment lost 1 base and the V segment lost 0 bases, leaving 2 bases of the junction unmatched. Germline values: CDR1 FNHDT, CDR2 SITEND (reference sequence). This CDR3 has 15 amino acids. Partial CDR3 DNA: TGTGCCAGCAGTATAGGTGGGACAGACCAAGAC. It specifies CASSIGGTDQD. In full, the CDR3 is CASSIGGTDQDTQYF. The full variable domain, in which reference TRBV19 and TRBJ2-5 provide the parts outside the CDR3, is GGIITQTPKFLIGQEGQKLTLKCQQNFNHDTMYWYRQDSGKGLRLIYYSITENDLQKGDLSEGYDASREKKSSFSLTVTSAQKNEMAVFLCASSIGGTDQDTQYFGPGTRLLVL.

Comment on this clone: Gene names and germline match the mouse. The read comes to an end 4 residues before the CDR3 does, leaving the germline J gene to fill in the end. The chain combines TRBV19 with TRBJ2-7; 8 bases align to TRBD1. The CDR3 has 12 residues. Germline assignment: CDR1 FNHDT and CDR2 SITEND (reference sequence). The part of the CDR3 DNA that was read is TGTGCCAGCACCTCGGACAGGGAT. As protein: CASTSDRD. The full CDR3 reads CASTSDRDEQYF. The full variable domain, in which reference TRBV19 and TRBJ2-7 provide the parts outside the CDR3, is GGIITQTPKFLIGQEGQKLTLKCQQNFNHDTMYWYRQDSGKGLRLIYYSITENDLQKGDLSEGYDASREKKSSFSLTVTSAQKNEMAVFLCASTSDRDEQYFGPGTRLTVL.

Note on this clone: The genes are named according to mouse. Coverage ceases 4 residues before the CDR3 finishes, and the germline J gene fills in the end. The chain has TRBV13-3 and TRBJ2-5; tentatively, D is TRBD1 (6 bases). The length of the CDR3 is 13 residues. CDR1 and CDR2 (germline): NNHDY, SYVADS. The CDR3 spells CASSVTGPDTQYF. CDR3 DNA (partial): TGTGCCAGCAGTGTGACAGGACCCGAC.

As for this clone: Germline and genes here are mouse. The part of the CDR3 DNA that was read is TGTGCCAGCAGTGTCCCACAGGGGCCAAACACA. Translating gives CASSVPQGPNT. The full-length CDR3 reads as CASSVPQGPNTEVFF. The chain is built from TRBV13-1 and TRBJ1-1; TRBD1 matches at 7 bases. Coverage ceases 4 residues before the CDR3 finishes, and the germline J gene fills in the end. V lost 3 bases and J lost 0; bases outside the gene matches: 5. The length of the CDR3 is 15 residues. The germline V gene encodes CDR1 NSHNY and CDR2 SYGAGN.